The following is a TCR beta chain sequence with its context. Its antigen is currently unknown. At the DNA level, this CDR3 is encoded by other sequences in the same sample as well. This record comes from a study of shared clonotypes between healthy human individuals. Original processing methods: From ImmunoSEQ came sequences covering only the junction and carrying no quality scores, so filtering differed. Generated by immunoSEQ multiplex PCR, the TCRdb table keeps only in-frame clones and is missing some. The V and J calls and clone size were taken over from that table, and D and trimming were inferred from the DNA. This sample carries over 2 million clones, approximately 95% of them seen once, and the ten largest clones take around 0.13%. General study points: Sampling used blood alone; tissue repertoires probably differ. Sequencing depth was expected to influence donor clonotype sharing.

The origin of this receptor is a man aged 18 to 29 in good health. Sequencing used naive CD4+ T cells sorted from blood. Subset defined: CD45RA+ positively selected.

The CDR3 reads CASSYRTGPSYEQYF. The DNA for the CDR3 is TGTGCCAGCAGTTACCGGACAGGGCCTTCCTACGAGCAGTACTTC. The rearrangement links TRBV6-5 to TRBJ2-7; the match to TRBD1 covers 8 bases. Per germline, CDR1 MNHEY and CDR2 SVGAGI. Trimming at V came to 2 bases and at J to 1 base, leaving 4 bases not matched to a gene. CDR3 length: 15 residues.